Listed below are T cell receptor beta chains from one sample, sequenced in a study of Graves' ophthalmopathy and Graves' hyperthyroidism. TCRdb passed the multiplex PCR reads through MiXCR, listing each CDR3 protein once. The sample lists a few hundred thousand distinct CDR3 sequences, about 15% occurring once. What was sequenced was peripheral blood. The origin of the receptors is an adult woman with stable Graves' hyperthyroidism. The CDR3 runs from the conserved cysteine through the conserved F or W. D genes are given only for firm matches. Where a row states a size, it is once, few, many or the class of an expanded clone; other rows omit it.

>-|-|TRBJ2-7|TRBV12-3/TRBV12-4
CASSLAGRGYYEQYF
TGTGCCAGCAGTTTAGCGGGCAGGGGCTACTACGAGCAGTACTTC
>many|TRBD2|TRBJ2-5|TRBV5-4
CASSLSSGNQETQYF
TGTGCCAGCAGCTTATCTAGCGGGAATCAGGAGACCCAGTACTTC
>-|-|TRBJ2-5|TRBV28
CASSAGLGRETQYF
TGTGCCAGCAGCGCGGGGTTGGGGCGAGAGACCCAGTACTTC
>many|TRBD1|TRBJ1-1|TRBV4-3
CASSPGGTNTEAFF
TGCGCCAGCAGCCCAGGGGGTACGAACACTGAAGCTTTCTTT
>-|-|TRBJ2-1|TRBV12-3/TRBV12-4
CASSLVPAREQFF
TGTGCCAGCAGTTTGGTTCCCGCTCGGGAGCAGTTCTTC
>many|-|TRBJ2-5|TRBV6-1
CASREDIFQETQYF
TGTGCCAGCAGAGAGGACATCTTTCAAGAGACCCAGTACTTC
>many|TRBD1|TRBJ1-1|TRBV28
CASINRGSVNTEAFF
TGTGCCAGCATTAACAGGGGGTCCGTAAACACTGAAGCTTTCTTT
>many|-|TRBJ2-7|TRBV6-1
CASSEDAGTGVEQYF
TGTGCCAGCAGTGAGGATGCAGGAACCGGAGTCGAGCAGTACTTC
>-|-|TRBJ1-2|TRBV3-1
CASSPAGLDYGYTF
TGTGCCAGCAGCCCCGCTGGGTTGGACTATGGCTACACCTTC
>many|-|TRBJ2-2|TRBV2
CASSEAIGRKNTGELFF
TGTGCCAGCAGTGAAGCGATCGGACGGAAGAACACCGGGGAGCTGTTTTTT
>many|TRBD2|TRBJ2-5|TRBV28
CASSKLAGGPGETQYF
TGTGCCAGCAGTAAACTAGCGGGAGGGCCGGGGGAGACCCAGTACTTC
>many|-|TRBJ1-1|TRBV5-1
CASSPGRPNTEAFF
TGCGCCAGCAGCCCCGGACGGCCGAACACTGAAGCTTTCTTT
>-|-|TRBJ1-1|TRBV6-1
CASSLPVRGTDAFF
TGTGCCAGCAGTCTCCCCGTCAGGGGCACTGATGCTTTCTTT
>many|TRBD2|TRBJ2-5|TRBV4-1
CASSQGPSGGQETQYF
TGCGCCAGCAGCCAAGGACCTAGCGGGGGCCAAGAGACCCAGTACTTC
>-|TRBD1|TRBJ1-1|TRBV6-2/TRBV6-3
CASRVGTGYGERKAFF
TGTGCCAGCAGGGTCGGGACAGGGTACGGCGAGAGGAAAGCTTTCTTT
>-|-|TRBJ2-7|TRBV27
CASSLSRRAYEQYF
TGTGCCAGCAGTTTGTCTAGGAGGGCCTACGAGCAGTACTTC
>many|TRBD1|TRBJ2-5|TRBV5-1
CASSIPGQGLEETQYF
TGCGCCAGCAGCATACCGGGACAGGGCTTGGAGGAGACCCAGTACTTC
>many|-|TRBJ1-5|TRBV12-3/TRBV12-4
CASSFTTFGVNQPQHF
TGTGCCAGCAGTTTTACTACTTTTGGGGTGAATCAGCCCCAGCATTTT
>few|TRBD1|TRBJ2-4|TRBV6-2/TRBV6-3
CASTQDRVKDIKYF
TGTGCCAGCACCCAGGACAGGGTAAAGGACATTAAGTACTTC
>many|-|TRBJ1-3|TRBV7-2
CASSLAGTSSGNTIYF
TGTGCCAGCAGCTTAGCCGGCACCAGCTCTGGAAACACCATATATTTT
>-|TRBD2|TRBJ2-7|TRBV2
CASNGLARSEQYF
TGTGCCAGCAACGGACTAGCGAGATCCGAGCAGTACTTC
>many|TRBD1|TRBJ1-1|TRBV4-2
CASSLLSPGGTEAFF
TGTGCCAGCAGCCTCCTGTCCCCAGGGGGCACTGAAGCTTTCTTT
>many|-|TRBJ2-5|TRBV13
CASSHSAPKIERETQYF
TGTGCCAGCAGCCACAGCGCCCCTAAGATTGAGCGGGAGACCCAGTACTTC
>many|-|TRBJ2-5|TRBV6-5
CATVTGNQETQYF
TGTGCCACCGTTACAGGAAACCAAGAGACCCAGTACTTC
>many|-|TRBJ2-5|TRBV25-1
CASCSGGGPPLYF
TGTGCCAGCTGCTCTGGGGGCGGGCCACCCCTGTACTTC
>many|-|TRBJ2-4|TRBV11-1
CASSLAFRPGLAKNIQYF
TGTGCCAGCAGCTTAGCCTTTCGTCCGGGACTAGCCAAAAACATTCAGTACTTC
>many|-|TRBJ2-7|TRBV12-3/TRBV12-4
CASSLAGPYYEQYF
TGTGCCAGCAGTTTGGCGGGACCTTACTACGAGCAGTACTTC
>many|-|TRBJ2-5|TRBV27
CASSPLLAGQETQYF
TGTGCCAGCAGTCCGCTGCTTGCGGGCCAAGAGACCCAGTACTTC